The subject of this entry is one TCR beta chain. This record comes from a study of blood T cell repertoires in COVID-19. Study-level background: Nucleic acid was either cDNA or gDNA, and it came from T cells, B-cell-depleted T cells, or PBMCs.

Using immunoSEQ multiplex PCR, the repertoire was profiled, and TCRdb retains in-frame clones only, with some absent. The profile shows roughly 500,000 clones, approximately 90% of them singletons. Participants came from around 25 US areas, aged about 18 to 89 years. Trimming shortened V by 7 bases and J by 2 bases, and 33 bases separated the two germline ends. The CDR3 is 20 amino acids. Germline V gene lookup returns CDR1 SGHVS and CDR2 FQNEAQ. The sequence came from a woman between 40 and 55 years old who had recovered from COVID-19. V and J are TRBV7-8 and TRBJ2-7, with D perhaps TRBD2 (7 bases). The sample taken for sequencing was PBMCs or T cells enriched from blood (not recorded which). The CDR3 DNA sequence: TGTGCCAGCACCTATTGGGGGGCCACGACTTCGAGCGGGGCTACCTACGAGCAGTACTTC. This translates into CASTYWGATTSSGATYEQYF.